These T cell receptor beta chains were read from a single sample in a study of control samples from healthy donors and cancer patients. Libraries were prepared by immunoSEQ multiplex PCR; TCRdb keeps only in-frame clonotypes and omits some of them. The sample gives around 100,000 clones, about 92% of which show up once; less than 2.5% is in the top ten. The sequenced material came from blood. The receptors come from a woman aged 18-29 years in good health. The CDR3 runs from the conserved cysteine through the conserved F or W. The D gene is left open where the match is weak. The size of a clone is reported for some rows only, either as once, few or many, or as a class for expanded clones.

D: TRBD1
J: TRBJ2-7
size: .
V: TRBV5-1
DNA: TGCGCCAGCAGAGGGACAGGGGGGGCCTACGAGCAGTACTTC
CDR3: CASRGTGGAYEQYF

D: .
J: TRBJ1-1
size: .
V: TRBV19
DNA: TGTGCCAGTAGTATTCGGGGGACGACGCTTGAAGCTTTCTTT
CDR3: CASSIRGTTLEAFF

D: .
J: TRBJ1-1
size: few
V: TRBV14
DNA: TGTGCCAGCAGCCAAGATCCCGCAGGGAGGAGCACTGAAGCTTTCTTT
CDR3: CASSQDPAGRSTEAFF

D: TRBD1
J: TRBJ1-1
size: .
V: TRBV19
DNA: TGTGCCAGTACTGATAGGACAGGGGCGCGCACTGAAGCTTTCTTT
CDR3: CASTDRTGARTEAFF

D: .
J: TRBJ1-1
size: .
V: TRBV7-8
DNA: TGTGCCAGCTCAGGGGTTCGGGGGACTGAAGCTTTCTTT
CDR3: CASSGVRGTEAFF

D: .
J: TRBJ2-1
size: .
V: TRBV15
DNA: TGTGCCACCGGGGGGAGCATTGGCTACAATGAGCAGTTCTTC
CDR3: CATGGSIGYNEQFF

D: .
J: TRBJ2-5
size: .
V: TRBV10-1
DNA: TGCGCCAGCAGTGAGGGGGGCCAGAGTGGAGAGACCCAGTACTTC
CDR3: CASSEGGQSGETQYF

D: TRBD1
J: TRBJ1-1
size: .
V: TRBV6-2/TRBV6-3
DNA: TGTGCCAGCAGCCCCGCCAGGGGGGCTGAAGCTTTCTTT
CDR3: CASSPARGAEAFF

D: TRBD1
J: TRBJ1-2
size: few
V: TRBV30
DNA: TGTGCCTGGTCCGGACAGGGGACAAACTATGGCTACACCTTC
CDR3: CAWSGQGTNYGYTF

D: .
J: TRBJ2-1
size: once
V: TRBV18
DNA: TGTGCCAGCTCACCCACAGGGACGGCCGTGACGAATGAGCAGTTCTTC
CDR3: CASSPTGTAVTNEQFF

D: TRBD2
J: TRBJ2-3
size: .
V: TRBV5-1
DNA: TGCGCCAGCAGCTTGGTAGGGGAGGGGCAGTATTTT
CDR3: CASSLVGEGQYF

D: .
J: TRBJ1-2
size: .
V: TRBV28
DNA: TGTGCCAGCAGCTGGGGGGGCTATGGCTACACCTTC
CDR3: CASSWGGYGYTF

D: TRBD1
J: TRBJ2-7
size: .
V: TRBV11-2
DNA: TGTGCCAGCAGCTTAGATCTGGGCAGGGGGTACGAGCAGTACTTC
CDR3: CASSLDLGRGYEQYF

D: .
J: TRBJ2-5
size: few
V: TRBV6-2/TRBV6-3
DNA: TGTGCCAGCAGTTACTCCGGGGAGACCCAGTACTTC
CDR3: CASSYSGETQYF

D: TRBD1
J: TRBJ2-7
size: .
V: TRBV28
DNA: TGTGCCAGCAGTTTCCCCGGGACAGGGCCCGCCGAGCAGTACTTC
CDR3: CASSFPGTGPAEQYF

D: TRBD2
J: TRBJ2-7
size: .
V: TRBV5-8
DNA: TGTGCCAGCAGCCCCCGGGGGGGGCAGCTCTACGAGCAGTACTTC
CDR3: CASSPRGGQLYEQYF

D: TRBD1
J: TRBJ1-2
size: .
V: TRBV3-1/TRBV3-2
DNA: TGTGCCAGCAGCCTAAGGGGGCGAATTGAGCGAGGCTACACCTTC
CDR3: CASSLRGRIERGYTF

D: .
J: TRBJ1-4
size: .
V: TRBV7-9
DNA: TGTGCCAGCAGCTTAATCTGGGGCGAAAAACTGTTTTTT
CDR3: CASSLIWGEKLFF

D: .
J: TRBJ2-2
size: .
V: TRBV11-2
DNA: TGTGCCAGCAGCTTCGGTGCAGGGCAAAGTGGGGAGCTGTTTTTT
CDR3: CASSFGAGQSGELFF

D: TRBD1
J: TRBJ2-7
size: .
V: TRBV5-1
DNA: TGCGCCAGCGGCTATCGGACAGGGCCTACCTACGAGCAGTACTTC
CDR3: CASGYRTGPTYEQYF

D: .
J: TRBJ2-4
size: .
V: TRBV27
DNA: TGTGCCAGCAGTTCCCCCCTTCTGGGGCATTTAGCCAAAAACATTCAGTACTTC
CDR3: CASSSPLLGHLAKNIQYF

D: TRBD1
J: TRBJ1-5
size: .
V: TRBV2
DNA: TGTGCCAGCACGAAGGACAGGGCTAATCAGCCCCAGCATTTT
CDR3: CASTKDRANQPQHF

D: .
J: TRBJ1-3
size: .
V: TRBV5-1
DNA: TGCGCCAGCAGCAGGGAGGCGGGAAACACCATATATTTT
CDR3: CASSREAGNTIYF

D: TRBD1
J: TRBJ2-7
size: .
V: TRBV6-2/TRBV6-3
DNA: TGTGCCAGCAGTTCACCGAACAGGGGAAAGGGCTACGAGCAGTACTTC
CDR3: CASSSPNRGKGYEQYF

D: .
J: TRBJ2-5
size: .
V: TRBV9
DNA: TGTGCCAGCAGCTCTGGGGGGGCCTGGGAGACCCAGTACTTC
CDR3: CASSSGGAWETQYF

D: .
J: TRBJ1-2
size: .
V: TRBV3-1/TRBV3-2
DNA: TGTGCCAGCAGCCACAAGAACTCACGTCGATATGGCTACACCTTC
CDR3: CASSHKNSRRYGYTF

D: .
J: TRBJ1-2
size: .
V: TRBV25-1
DNA: TGTGCCAGCAGTGAATCCGGCAGCTTCTATGGCTACACCTTC
CDR3: CASSESGSFYGYTF

D: .
J: TRBJ1-1
size: .
V: TRBV11-2
DNA: TGTGCCAGCAGCCAAACCAACGGGGTCACTGAAGCTTTCTTT
CDR3: CASSQTNGVTEAFF

D: .
J: TRBJ2-6
size: .
V: TRBV5-4
DNA: TGTGCCAGCAGCCCTGCGGGGCTCTCTGGGGCCAACGTCCTGACTTTC
CDR3: CASSPAGLSGANVLTF

D: .
J: TRBJ1-2
size: .
V: TRBV28
DNA: TGTGCCACAAGACAGACGGTACTCCCCAGGGAGGGCTACACCTTC
CDR3: CATRQTVLPREGYTF

D: .
J: TRBJ1-1
size: .
V: TRBV7-2
DNA: TGTGCCAGCAGCTTATTGAGACAGGCCACTAGGGAAGCTTTCTTT
CDR3: CASSLLRQATREAFF

D: .
J: TRBJ2-7
size: .
V: TRBV5-4
DNA: TGTGCCAGCAGCCCGACAGGAGCCCACGAGCAGTACTTC
CDR3: CASSPTGAHEQYF

D: TRBD1
J: TRBJ2-3
size: .
V: TRBV15
DNA: TGTGCCACCAGCCAGACAGGGTTAGGCGCAGATACGCAGTATTTT
CDR3: CATSQTGLGADTQYF

D: .
J: TRBJ2-5
size: .
V: TRBV6-6
DNA: TGTGCCAGCAGCCCCGTCGAAGAGACCCAGTACTTC
CDR3: CASSPVEETQYF

D: .
J: TRBJ2-2
size: .
V: TRBV27
DNA: TGTGCCAGCAGTCTGGGACTGAACACCGGGGAGCTGTTTTTT
CDR3: CASSLGLNTGELFF

D: .
J: TRBJ1-1
size: .
V: TRBV6-5
DNA: TGTGCCAGCAGTTTAAGGGGGGGGAACACTGAAGCTTTCTTT
CDR3: CASSLRGGNTEAFF

D: .
J: TRBJ1-6
size: .
V: TRBV5-6
DNA: TGTGCCAGCAGCTTGGGAGTCGGCTATAATTCACCCCTCCACTTT
CDR3: CASSLGVGYNSPLHF

D: .
J: TRBJ2-4
size: .
V: TRBV6-5
DNA: TGTGCCAGCAGCTCCGGGACTGGAAACATTCAGTACTTC
CDR3: CASSSGTGNIQYF

D: .
J: TRBJ2-4
size: .
V: TRBV7-8
DNA: TGTGCCAGCAGCTTAGATGAAGTTAAAAACATTCAGTACTTC
CDR3: CASSLDEVKNIQYF

D: .
J: TRBJ1-4
size: .
V: TRBV4-2
DNA: TGTGCCAGCAGCCAAGATCCCCCGGGGACTAATGAAAAACTGTTTTTT
CDR3: CASSQDPPGTNEKLFF

D: .
J: TRBJ2-7
size: .
V: TRBV19
DNA: TGTGCCAGTAGTACCGGAGGTGGGACCTCTCGGTACGAGCAGTACTTC
CDR3: CASSTGGGTSRYEQYF

D: .
J: TRBJ2-2
size: few
V: TRBV5-6
DNA: TGTGCCAGCTTAAGGGGTGCCGGGGAGCTGTTTTTT
CDR3: CASLRGAGELFF

D: TRBD2
J: TRBJ2-7
size: .
V: TRBV5-1
DNA: TGCGCCAGCAGCTTGATAGCGGGAGGCTACGAGCAGTACTTC
CDR3: CASSLIAGGYEQYF

D: .
J: TRBJ1-4
size: .
V: TRBV25-1
DNA: TGTGCCAGCAGTGACGTAGGGGCACGAAATGAAAAACTGTTTTTT
CDR3: CASSDVGARNEKLFF

D: TRBD2
J: TRBJ2-7
size: .
V: TRBV19
DNA: TGTGCCAGTAGTTCAGAGACTAGCGGGAGGGACTACGAGCAGTACTTC
CDR3: CASSSETSGRDYEQYF

D: TRBD1
J: TRBJ1-1
size: many
V: TRBV13
DNA: TGTGCCAGCAGCCTGGGACAGGGGAGCTGGAACACTGAAGCTTTCTTT
CDR3: CASSLGQGSWNTEAFF

D: .
J: TRBJ2-6
size: .
V: TRBV30
DNA: TGTGGGAGGGACTCTGACTCTGGGGCCAACGTCCTGACTTTC
CDR3: CGRDSDSGANVLTF

D: .
J: TRBJ2-6
size: once
V: TRBV11-2
DNA: TGTGCCAGCAGCTCATTCCGGGCCCCAGATGCTGGGGCCAACGTCCTGACTTTC
CDR3: CASSSFRAPDAGANVLTF

D: .
J: TRBJ2-2
size: once
V: TRBV2
DNA: TGTGCCAGCAGTTGGTGGGATAATGGGGAGCTGTTTTTT
CDR3: CASSWWDNGELFF

D: .
J: TRBJ1-1
size: once
V: TRBV6-5
DNA: TGTGCCAGCAGCCCACAGGATATTACTGAAGCTTTCTTT
CDR3: CASSPQDITEAFF

D: .
J: TRBJ2-5
size: once
V: TRBV7-7
DNA: TGTGCTAGCAGCCTCGAGGCCCCAGTAGGTGGCCAGTACTTC
CDR3: CASSLEAPVGGQYF

D: .
J: TRBJ2-7
size: .
V: TRBV29-1
DNA: TGCAGCGTTGCCGGGAGTTTGGGCTCCTACGAGCAGTACTTC
CDR3: CSVAGSLGSYEQYF